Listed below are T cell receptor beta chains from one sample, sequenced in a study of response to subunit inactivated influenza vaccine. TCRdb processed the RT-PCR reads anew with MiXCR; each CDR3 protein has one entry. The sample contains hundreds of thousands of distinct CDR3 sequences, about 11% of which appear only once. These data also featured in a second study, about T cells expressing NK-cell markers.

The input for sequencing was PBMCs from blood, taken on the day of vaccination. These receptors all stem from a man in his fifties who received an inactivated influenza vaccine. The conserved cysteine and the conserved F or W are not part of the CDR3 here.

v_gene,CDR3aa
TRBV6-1,ASTGGSSYNSPLH
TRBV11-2,ASSQTGGRYNEQF
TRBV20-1,SARVPGETQY
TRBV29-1,SASTGTYEQY
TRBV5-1,ASSLAKNYEQY
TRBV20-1,SARRGASGSRETQY
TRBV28,ASSLVGGSQVGAEAF
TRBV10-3,AISVRGNQETQY
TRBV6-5,ASSYGSRRDTQY
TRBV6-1,ASSEGGFDGYT
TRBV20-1,SARDLTPGQGIDTQY
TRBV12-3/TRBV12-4,ASSRPGQGSHEQY
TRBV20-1,SATTGLAGGNEQY
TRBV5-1,ASSLAPLTSGGAGTGELF
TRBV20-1,SAKGQNYEQY
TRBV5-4,ASSKGTGGWAKNIQY
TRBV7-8,ASSQKTGFYEQF